This entry lists 30 T cell receptor beta chains sequenced from one sample in a study of blood T cell repertoires in COVID-19 (dated by TCRdb to 2020 to 2022). The library was made by the immunoSEQ multiplex PCR assay. TCRdb stores this immuneACCESS table with in-frame sequences only. Part of the clones is absent; in the studies checked, under half of the shortfall reflects unresolved V genes, and no reason is known for the rest. The sample table holds more than 250,000 clones, of which around 90% were seen once. Jointly, the top ten make up approximately 6.5% of the sample. Sequenced sample: peripheral blood. The receptors here all came from a woman between 50 and 59 years old with COVID-19, enrolled during active disease.

The chain has TRBV29-1 and TRBJ1-3, with a tentative D call TRBD1 (5 bases). The CDR3 has 14 amino acids. Germline V gene data show CDR1 as SQVTM and CDR2 as ANQGSEA. The ends were cut back, 6 bases at V and 0 bases at J, with 12 bases in the middle. In DNA form, the CDR3 reads TGCAGCGTCCTACAGGCGGACTCTGGAAACACCATATATTTT. It encodes CSVLQADSGNTIYF.

The chain has TRBV10-1 and TRBJ2-2, with 8 bases matching TRBD1. The CDR3 spans 15 residues. Germline-derived CDR1 and CDR2 are WNHNN and SYGVQD (reference sequence). The trim removed 3 bases at V and 1 base at J, leaving 1 base unmatched. The DNA of the CDR3 is TGCGCCAGCAGTGAACAGGGGGGGAACACCGGGGAGCTGTTTTTT. Its translation is CASSEQGGNTGELFF.

The V call is TRBV6-4, the J call TRBJ1-5; TRBD1 aligns across 9 bases. Germline-derived CDR1 and CDR2 are MRHNA and SNTAGT. The CDR3 runs 19 residues. J gave up 2 bases and V 5 bases, and 16 bases lay outside the gene matches. CDR3 sequence reads: CASSIPQGQGSEGNQPQHF. CDR3 DNA sequence: TGTGCCAGCAGTATCCCCCAGGGACAGGGTAGTGAAGGCAATCAGCCCCAGCATTTT.

The gene calls are TRBV28 and TRBJ2-7; 9 bases agree with TRBD1. Germline V CDR1 and CDR2: MDHEN, SYDVKM. V lost 5 bases and J lost 7; bases outside the gene matches: 9. This CDR3 spans 14 amino acids. The CDR3 nucleotides are TGTGCCAGCAGTCAGGGACAGGGACGGCGAGAGCAGTACTTC. It specifies CASSQGQGRREQYF.

With regard to this clone: The germline gene is not matched at one end of the junction; a read error may be the cause. CDR3 in DNA: TGTGCCAGCAGTTTATCGGACAGAGAACGCACAACATTC. Protein: CASSLSDRERTTF. The V and J genes are TRBV28 and TRBJ2-7; a weak D match, TRBD1 (6 bases). The V gene's germline CDR1 is MDHEN and CDR2 SYDVKM. The CDR3 sequence is 13 residues long.

V and J are TRBV24-1 and TRBJ2-3; D is uncertain. The CDR3 loop spans 13 amino acids. The germline V and J ends were trimmed by 5 bases and 4 bases, with 9 bases remaining between them. CDR1 KGHDR and CDR2 SFDVKD come from the germline V gene. The chain's CDR3 is CATSVHGSDTQYF. The CDR3 DNA follows: TGTGCCACCAGTGTACACGGGTCAGATACGCAGTATTTT.

The V call is TRBV15, the J call TRBJ2-3, with a tentative D call TRBD1 (5 bases). The germline V gene encodes CDR1 LNHNV and CDR2 YYDKDF (reference sequence). The CDR3 length is 12 residues. The V end lost 0 bases, the J end lost 9 bases, and 7 bases lay between the germline ends. In nucleotides, the CDR3 is TGTGCCACCAGCAGAGAGGCAGGGACGCAGTATTTT. It translates to CATSREAGTQYF.

This rearrangement joins TRBV5-1 to TRBJ2-1; TRBD2 matches 7 bases. CDR3 size: 16 residues. The V segment lost 3 bases and the J segment 4 bases; nucleotides outside the gene matches: 10. Per germline, CDR1 SGHRS and CDR2 YFSETQ. The CDR3: CASSWGGLAVYNEQFF. Written as DNA, the CDR3 is TGCGCCAGCAGCTGGGGGGGTCTAGCGGTTTACAATGAGCAGTTCTTC.

V and J are TRBV24-1 and TRBJ2-3; D unclear. V was cut by 3 bases and J by 4 bases, with 13 bases left in between. The CDR3 extends over 15 amino acids. CDR1 and CDR2 (germline): KGHDR, SFDVKD. CDR3 loop: CATSDPRQIADTQYF. The CDR3 DNA is TGTGCCACCAGTGATCCCAGGCAGATAGCAGATACGCAGTATTTT.

The chain joins TRBV4-3 to TRBJ2-3; 9 positions agree with TRBD2. In germline, CDR1 is LGHNA, CDR2 YSLEER. The J segment lost 2 bases and the V segment lost 2 bases, leaving 2 bases of the junction unmatched. The CDR3 is made up of 15 amino acids. CDR3 nucleotides: TGCGCCAGCAGCCAACTAGCGGGGCTCACAGATACGCAGTATTTT. It codes for CASSQLAGLTDTQYF.

CDR3 amino acids: CASSPIGTADGYTF. DNA of the CDR3: TGTGCCAGCTCACCAATCGGGACAGCCGATGGCTACACCTTC. The chain employs TRBV18 and TRBJ1-2, with 7 nucleotides matching TRBD1. The V and J ends lost 2 bases and 6 bases, in that order; junction bases with no gene match: 6. This CDR3 contains 14 residues. CDR1 and CDR2 (germline): KGHSH, LQKENI.

The chain links TRBV4-1 to TRBJ1-5; D is ambiguous. Germline lookup yields CDR1 MGHRA and CDR2 YSYEKL. This CDR3 is 15 amino acids long. V lost 4 bases to trimming and J lost 1 base, with 11 bases between them. The CDR3 loop is CASSPHRGSNQPQHF. The CDR3, as DNA: TGCGCCAGCAGCCCCCATCGGGGAAGCAATCAGCCCCAGCATTTT.

The count of this clone is one. The chain has TRBV4-1 and TRBJ2-3, with TRBD2 as a possible D gene (6 bases). With 7 bases removed from V and 5 bases from J, the gap between germline ends came to 10 bases. This CDR3 region has 12 residues. Germline assignment: CDR1 MGHRA and CDR2 YSYEKL. DNA for the CDR3: TGCGCCAGCAAGGGGCGGGGAGATACGCAGTATTTT. Residues: CASKGRGDTQYF.

The gene calls are TRBV30 and TRBJ2-3, with 9 positions matching TRBD2. The trim removed 3 bases at V and 4 bases at J, leaving 11 bases unmatched. The germline V gene encodes CDR1 GTSNPN and CDR2 SVGIG (reference sequence). This CDR3 has 16 residues. The CDR3 DNA reads TGTGCCTGGAGGGGGGTAGCGGGAGATTATTCAGATACGCAGTATTTT. Its protein product is CAWRGVAGDYSDTQYF.

This clone was seen more than once but under ten times. CDR3 coding DNA: TGTGCCAGCAGTTACAGGGGCGGACAGGGGAGCTATGGCTACACCTTC. It yields the protein CASSYRGGQGSYGYTF. The J gene is TRBJ1-2, the V gene TRBV6-5; TRBD1 agrees at 9 bases. Germline V gives CDR1 MNHEY, CDR2 SVGAGI. J gave up 4 bases and V 2 bases, and 8 bases lay outside the gene matches. The CDR3 extends over 16 amino acids.

For the CDR3, the DNA is TGTGCCAGCAATAGTAAGGGGTATGCCGGGGAGCTGTTTTTT. It is translated as CASNSKGYAGELFF. The gene calls are TRBV2 and TRBJ2-2, with D tentatively TRBD1 (5 bases). Between the trimmed V and J ends, which lost 7 bases and 6 bases, there was a span of 15 bases. Germline CDR1 SNHLY, CDR2 FYNNEI. The CDR3 is made up of 14 amino acids.

The CDR3 region has the DNA TGTGCCATCAGTGAGATGACTAGCGGGAGGGGGGGTGAGCAGTTCTTC. Its protein product is CAISEMTSGRGGEQFF. This sequence joins TRBV10-3 and TRBJ2-1, with 14 bases fitting TRBD2. Germline V gene sequence: CDR1 ENHRY, CDR2 SYGVKD. V shed 2 bases, J shed 9 bases, and the junction held 6 bases outside the gene matches. The CDR3 spans 16 residues.

V is TRBV5-1 and J is TRBJ2-1; 15 bases agree with TRBD2. Looked up from germline, CDR1 is SGHRS and CDR2 is YFSETQ. With V trimmed by 4 bases and J by 7 bases, 9 bases remained unmatched. The CDR3 sequence is 17 residues long. For the CDR3, the DNA is TGCGCCAGCAGCGACGGACTAGCGGGAGGGCCAAAGAATGAGCAGTTCTTC. It yields the protein CASSDGLAGGPKNEQFF.

The genes are TRBV6-5 and TRBJ2-1, with TRBD2 as a possible D gene (5 bases). Germline loops: CDR1 MNHEY, CDR2 SVGAGI. This CDR3 has 15 amino acids. Trimming pared 2 bases from V and 7 bases from J, leaving 15 bases between. In DNA form, the CDR3 reads TGTGCCAGCAGTTACATACTACCGAGGAGGAATGAGCAGTTCTTC. It specifies CASSYILPRRNEQFF.

The rearrangement links TRBV2 to TRBJ2-7; tentatively, D is TRBD2 (6 bases). Between the trimmed V and J ends, which lost 10 bases and 0 bases, there was a span of 10 bases. This CDR3 comprises 12 residues. CDR1 SNHLY and CDR2 FYNNEI come from the germline V gene. The CDR3 loop reads CATRRDSYEQYF. In nucleotides, the CDR3 is TGTGCCACGAGGAGGGACTCCTACGAGCAGTACTTC.

This chain links TRBV6-1 with TRBJ2-7; TRBD2 matches 9 bases. V trimming: 4 bases; J trimming: 6 bases; junction bases outside the gene matches: 19. The CDR3 consists of 18 residues. Germline loops: CDR1 MNHNS, CDR2 SASEGT. The CDR3 coding sequence is TGTGCCAGCAGTGTTGCCCCTCCTTCGGCGGGAGGGCCCCTCGAGCAGTACTTC. Translating gives CASSVAPPSAGGPLEQYF.

V is TRBV5-1 and J is TRBJ2-3; the match to TRBD2 covers 10 bases. Germline V gene sequence: CDR1 SGHRS, CDR2 YFSETQ. The CDR3 spans 14 residues. Germline trimming cut 9 bases from V and 2 bases from J; bases unmatched to any gene: 6. The CDR3 sequence: CATQREGYTDTQYF. CDR3 nucleotide sequence: TGCGCCACGCAGCGGGAGGGTTACACAGATACGCAGTATTTT.

The chain employs TRBV2 and TRBJ1-1; TRBD1 matches 9 bases. CDR1 is SNHLY and CDR2 is FYNNEI in the germline V gene. CDR3 size: 14 residues. The junction had 7 bases not matched to a gene; V was cut back by 6 bases and J by 5 bases. This chain's CDR3 is CASRVDRGRTEAFF. In DNA form, the CDR3 reads TGTGCCAGCAGGGTTGACAGGGGGAGGACTGAAGCTTTCTTT.

The chain is built from TRBV11-3 and TRBJ1-5, with unresolved D. The CDR3 is 14 amino acids. Germline CDR1 is SGHNT and CDR2 is YENEEA. V was trimmed by 3 bases and J by 4 bases, leaving 10 bases between them. The CDR3 sequence is CASSLGGGNQPQHF. CDR3 bases: TGTGCCAGCAGCTTGGGCGGAGGTAATCAGCCCCAGCATTTT.

The V call is TRBV12-3 or TRBV12-4, the J call TRBJ1-4; 7 bases are shared with TRBD1. The V segment lost 3 bases and the J segment 14 bases; nucleotides outside the gene matches: 9. The CDR3 runs 13 residues. CDR3 residues: CASSFNYRGSLFF. CDR3 sequence (DNA): TGTGCCAGCAGTTTCAACTACAGGGGAAGCCTGTTTTTT.

This sequence joins TRBV11-2 and TRBJ2-2; 9 bases agree with TRBD2. The CDR3 has 16 amino acids. CDR1 and CDR2 from the germline V gene are SGHAT and FQNNGV. V was pared by 1 base and J by 6 bases, with 6 bases of the junction left unmatched. CDR3 DNA: TGTGCCAGCAGCTTAGTAGCGGGAGAGTTGTCCGGGGAGCTGTTTTTT. Encoded protein: CASSLVAGELSGELFF.

The chain has TRBV11-2 and TRBJ2-6; D might be TRBD1 (6 bases). Looked up from germline, CDR1 is SGHAT and CDR2 is FQNNGV. The CDR3 sequence is 16 residues long. V was cut by 3 bases and J by 3 bases, with 12 bases left in between. DNA of the CDR3: TGTGCCAGCAGCTTCCCCAGGGGCGGTGGGGCCAACGTCCTGACTTTC. Encoded protein: CASSFPRGGGANVLTF.

This rearrangement joins TRBV25-1 to TRBJ1-2; 8 bases are shared with TRBD1. Germline CDR1 and CDR2: MGHDK and SYGVNS. Trimming removed 3 bases from V and 7 bases from J; junction bases left unmatched: 13. The CDR3 length is 16 residues. This CDR3 reads CASSDSWTGRSSGYTF. CDR3 sequence (DNA): TGTGCCAGCAGTGATTCGTGGACAGGGAGGTCGAGTGGCTACACCTTC.

The chain links TRBV18 to TRBJ1-1; D may be TRBD1 (5 bases). Germline CDR1 reads KGHSH; CDR2 reads LQKENI. The V end lost 2 bases, the J end lost 4 bases, and 8 bases lay between the germline ends. This CDR3 comprises 13 residues. This CDR3 is CASSPETGTEAFF. The CDR3 bases are TGTGCCAGCTCACCAGAAACAGGCACTGAAGCTTTCTTT.

This chain links TRBV29-1 with TRBJ2-4; possibly TRBD2 for D (7 bases). There are 16 residues in the CDR3. CDR1 and CDR2 (germline): SQVTM, ANQGSEA. V was clipped by 0 bases and J by 0 bases, with 12 bases between them. CDR3 residues: CSVEEGGELAKNIQYF. In DNA, the CDR3 is TGCAGCGTTGAAGAAGGGGGGGAGTTAGCCAAAAACATTCAGTACTTC.